This TCR beta chain was recovered during a study of blood T cell repertoires in COVID-19. Across the whole study: COVID-19 samples, acute and convalescent, were from the United States, Italy and Spain. The cDNA or gDNA used as material had been derived from T cells, B-cell-depleted T cells, or PBMCs.

In the authors' methods: Amplification with reference gene primers provided the estimates of nucleated cell counts. The protocol was immunoSEQ multiplex PCR, while the TCRdb copy is restricted to in-frame clones and leaves out a portion. D and trimming were read from the DNA, whereas the V and J calls and clone size are those reported in that table. The sample gives approximately 350,000 clones, roughly nine tenths of which show up once; about 1% is in the top ten. The CDR3 runs 16 residues. V lost 0 bases, J lost 7 bases, and 13 bases lay in between. Germline CDR1 LNHNV, CDR2 YYDKDF (reference sequence). Recovered status in Cohort 3 required two negative PCRs, clearance, or symptom resolution.

V gene TRBV15 combines with J gene TRBJ1-6; tentatively, D is TRBD1 (6 bases). Material: PBMCs or T cells enriched from blood (not recorded which). The sequence derives from a man between 18 and 29 years old who had recovered from COVID-19. The CDR3 DNA sequence: TGTGCCACCAGCAGAGATCCGAGGGGGACGAATTCACCCCTCCACTTT. This sequence encodes CATSRDPRGTNSPLHF.